This T cell receptor (beta chain) was sequenced for a study of T cells after yellow fever vaccination. This CDR3 spans 16 amino acids. J gave up 9 bases and V 0 bases, and 7 bases lay outside the gene matches. The germline gives CDR1 MNHEY, CDR2 SMNVEV (reference sequence). A few counts support this clonotype. As yet, its antigen is unknown. TCRdb used MiXCR to reprocess the 5' RACE reads, holding one entry per CDR3 protein. Counted here are over 200,000 distinct CDR3 sequences, 5.5% to 8.5% occurring once; the ten biggest clones make up approximately 1.1%. Study outcomes and limitations: In FACS-sorted repertoires, abundant clonotypes from the bulk population could appear as contaminants.

The receptor comes from a man under 40 who received the YFV17D yellow fever vaccine. Specimen: CD4+ T cells sorted from PBMCs, collected on the day of the yellow fever booster vaccination. V usage is TRBV27 and J usage is TRBJ2-1, with 11 bases aligning to TRBD2. This chain's CDR3 is CASSLSIRLAGPEQFF. The CDR3 DNA reads as TGTGCCAGCAGTTTATCGATAAGACTAGCGGGACCTGAGCAGTTCTTC.